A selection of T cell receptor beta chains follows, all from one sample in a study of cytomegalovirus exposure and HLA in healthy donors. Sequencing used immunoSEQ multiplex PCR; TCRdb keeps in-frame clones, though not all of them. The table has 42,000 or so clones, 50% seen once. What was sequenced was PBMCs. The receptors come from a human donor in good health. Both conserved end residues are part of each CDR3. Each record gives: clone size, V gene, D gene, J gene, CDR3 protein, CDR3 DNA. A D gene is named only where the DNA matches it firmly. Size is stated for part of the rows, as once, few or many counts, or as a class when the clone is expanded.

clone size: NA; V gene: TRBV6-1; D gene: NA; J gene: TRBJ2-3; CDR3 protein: CASSSVGTDTQYF; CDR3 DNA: TGTGCCAGCAGTTCTGTTGGCACAGATACGCAGTATTTT
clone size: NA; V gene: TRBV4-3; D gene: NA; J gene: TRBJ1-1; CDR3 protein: CASSLGLEYNTEAFF; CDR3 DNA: TGCGCCAGCAGCCTGGGACTCGAATATAACACTGAAGCTTTCTTT
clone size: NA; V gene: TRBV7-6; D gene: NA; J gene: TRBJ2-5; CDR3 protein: CASSSETQYF; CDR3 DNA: TGTGCCAGCAGCTCGGAGACCCAGTACTTC
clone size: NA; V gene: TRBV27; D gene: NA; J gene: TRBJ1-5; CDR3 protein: CASSPLGPYTGLPNQPQHF; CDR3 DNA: TGTGCCAGCAGTCCCTTAGGACCCTATACAGGGCTACCAAATCAGCCCCAGCATTTT
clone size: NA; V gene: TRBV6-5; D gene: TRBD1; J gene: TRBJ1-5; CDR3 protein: CASSERTGSQHF; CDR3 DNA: TGTGCCAGCAGTGAGAGGACAGGGTCTCAGCATTTT
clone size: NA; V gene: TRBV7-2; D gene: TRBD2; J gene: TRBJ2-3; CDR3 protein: CASSSGTKFDTQYF; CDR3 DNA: TGTGCCAGCAGCTCCGGGACTAAATTCGATACGCAGTATTTT
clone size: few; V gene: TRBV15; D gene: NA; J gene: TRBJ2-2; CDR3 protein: CATSGLYTGNTGELFF; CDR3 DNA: TGTGCCACCAGCGGTCTTTACACAGGGAACACCGGGGAGCTGTTTTTT
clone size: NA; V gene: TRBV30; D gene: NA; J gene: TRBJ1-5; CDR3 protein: CAWSVGRVSGSNQPQHF; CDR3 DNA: TGTGCCTGGAGTGTAGGCAGGGTATCGGGTAGCAATCAGCCCCAGCATTTT
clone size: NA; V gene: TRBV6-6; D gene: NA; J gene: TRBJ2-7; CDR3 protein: CASRDSSYEQYF; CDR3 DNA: TGTGCCAGCAGGGACAGCTCCTACGAGCAGTACTTC
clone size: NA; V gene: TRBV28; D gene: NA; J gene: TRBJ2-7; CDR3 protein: CASNTPPGNPYEQYF; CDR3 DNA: TGTGCCAGCAACACACCACCAGGGAACCCCTACGAGCAGTACTTC
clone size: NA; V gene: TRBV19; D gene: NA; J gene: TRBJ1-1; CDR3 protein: CASSLNYHTEAFF; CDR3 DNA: TGTGCCAGTAGCCTAAATTATCACACTGAAGCTTTCTTT
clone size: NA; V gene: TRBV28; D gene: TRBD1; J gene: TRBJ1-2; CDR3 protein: CASRGTALHGYTF; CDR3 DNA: TGTGCCAGCAGGGGGACAGCCCTCCATGGCTACACCTTC
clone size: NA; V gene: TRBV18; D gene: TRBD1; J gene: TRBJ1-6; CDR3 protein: CASCPTGNSPLHF; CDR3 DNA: TGTGCCAGCTGCCCGACAGGGAATTCACCCCTCCACTTT
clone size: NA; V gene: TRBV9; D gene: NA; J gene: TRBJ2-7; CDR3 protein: CASSVGWGNTYEQYF; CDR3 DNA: TGTGCCAGCAGCGTTGGTTGGGGCAACACCTACGAGCAGTACTTC
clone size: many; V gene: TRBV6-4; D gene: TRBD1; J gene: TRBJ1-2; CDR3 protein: CASSAAGTGGYGYTF; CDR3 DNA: TGTGCCAGCAGTGCGGCCGGGACAGGGGGCTATGGCTACACCTTC
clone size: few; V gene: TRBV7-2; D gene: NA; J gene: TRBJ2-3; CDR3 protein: CASSLIGRAGTDTQYF; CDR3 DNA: TGTGCCAGCAGCTTAATAGGGAGAGCGGGCACAGATACGCAGTATTTT
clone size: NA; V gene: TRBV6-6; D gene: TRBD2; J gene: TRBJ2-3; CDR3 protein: CASSGSAGGTDTQYF; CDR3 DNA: TGTGCCAGCAGTGGGTCGGCGGGAGGCACAGATACGCAGTATTTT
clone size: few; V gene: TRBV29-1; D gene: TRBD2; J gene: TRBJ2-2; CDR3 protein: CSVGTSGKGGELFF; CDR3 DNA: TGCAGCGTTGGGACTAGCGGGAAGGGCGGGGAGCTGTTTTTT
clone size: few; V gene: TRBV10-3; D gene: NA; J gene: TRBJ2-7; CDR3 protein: CAISESSPGSYEQYF; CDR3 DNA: TGTGCCATCAGTGAGTCCTCCCCGGGCTCCTACGAGCAGTACTTC
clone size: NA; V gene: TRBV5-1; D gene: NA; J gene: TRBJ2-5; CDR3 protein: CASSLYQGRETQYF; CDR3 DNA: TGCGCCAGCAGCTTGTATCAGGGGCGGGAGACCCAGTACTTC
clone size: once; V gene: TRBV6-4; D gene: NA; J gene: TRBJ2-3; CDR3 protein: CASSDSEGKTQYF; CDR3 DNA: TGTGCCAGCAGTGACTCGGAGGGAAAAACGCAGTATTTT
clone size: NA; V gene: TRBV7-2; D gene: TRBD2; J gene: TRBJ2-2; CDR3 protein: CASSLMRGGRTNTGELFF; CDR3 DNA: TGTGCCAGCAGCTTAATGCGGGGGGGCAGAACGAACACCGGGGAGCTGTTTTTT
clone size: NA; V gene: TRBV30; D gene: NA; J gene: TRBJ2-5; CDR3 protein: CAWRTTGPIKTQYF; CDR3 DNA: TGTGCCTGGAGAACGACAGGCCCCATCAAGACCCAGTACTTC
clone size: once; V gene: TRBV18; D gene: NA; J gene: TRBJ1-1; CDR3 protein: CASSPEMNTEAFF; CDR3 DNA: TGTGCCAGCTCACCCGAGATGAACACTGAAGCTTTCTTT
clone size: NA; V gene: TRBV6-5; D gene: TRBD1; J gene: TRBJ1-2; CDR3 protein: CASSFLSRGRDYGYTF; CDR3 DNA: TGTGCCAGCAGTTTCCTTAGCAGGGGGCGCGACTATGGCTACACCTTC
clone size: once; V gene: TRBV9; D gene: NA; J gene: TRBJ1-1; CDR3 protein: CASSPRGTRQNTEAFF; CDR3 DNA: TGTGCCAGCAGCCCCCGGGGGACGCGACAGAACACTGAAGCTTTCTTT
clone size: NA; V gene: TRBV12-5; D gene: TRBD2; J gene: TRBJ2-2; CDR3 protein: CASGLGGARKTSGGLAGELFF; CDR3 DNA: TGTGCTAGTGGTTTGGGGGGTGCCCGGAAGACTAGCGGGGGATTGGCCGGGGAGCTGTTTTTT
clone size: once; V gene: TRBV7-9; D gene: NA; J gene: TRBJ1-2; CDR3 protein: CASSRTGVLGRSYGYTF; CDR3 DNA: TGTGCCAGCAGCCGGACGGGGGTCTTAGGCAGAAGCTATGGCTACACCTTC